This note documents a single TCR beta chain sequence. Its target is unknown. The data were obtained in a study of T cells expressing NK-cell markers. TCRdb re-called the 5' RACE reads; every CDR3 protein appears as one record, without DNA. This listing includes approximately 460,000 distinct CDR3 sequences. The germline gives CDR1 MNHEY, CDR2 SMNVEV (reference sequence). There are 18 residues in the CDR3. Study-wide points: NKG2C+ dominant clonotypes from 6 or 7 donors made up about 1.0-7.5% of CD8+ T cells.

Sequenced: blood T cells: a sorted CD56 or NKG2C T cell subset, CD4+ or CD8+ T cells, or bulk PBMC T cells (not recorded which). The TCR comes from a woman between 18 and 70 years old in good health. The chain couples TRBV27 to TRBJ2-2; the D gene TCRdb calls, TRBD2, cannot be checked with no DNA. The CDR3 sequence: CASSSTLDLALNTGELFF.